The 15 T cell receptor beta chains below all came from one sample that was sequenced in a study of blood T cell repertoires in COVID-19. Measured with immunoSEQ multiplex PCR; TCRdb has only the in-frame clones, and not every one. This table has some 180,000 clones, about 85% appearing once. The specimen sequenced was peripheral blood. These receptors all come from a woman aged 40 to 55 with COVID-19, enrolled during active disease.

Of note for this clone: Within the sample, other DNA sequences also encode this same CDR3. This chain joins TRBV6-5 and TRBJ1-6; D is ambiguous. Per germline, CDR1 MNHEY and CDR2 SVGAGI. The CDR3 contains 13 residues. V was pared by 2 bases and J by 7 bases, with 6 bases between. The CDR3 DNA reads as TGTGCCAGCAGTTACCCGGGAAATTCACCCCTCCACTTT. Protein sequence: CASSYPGNSPLHF.

V and J are TRBV5-1 and TRBJ2-5, with 11 bases aligning to TRBD2. The V segment lost 0 bases and the J segment 5 bases; nucleotides outside the gene matches: 6. In germline, CDR1 is SGHRS, CDR2 YFSETQ. This CDR3 region has 16 residues. CDR3 sequence (DNA): TGCGCCAGCAGCTTGGGACTAGCGGGGTTAGGGGAGACCCAGTACTTC. This translates into CASSLGLAGLGETQYF.

This clone was counted only a few times. The gene calls are TRBV7-2 and TRBJ1-1, with D unresolved. CDR3 size: 13 residues. V lost 3 bases and J 4 bases, leaving 9 bases between the germline ends. Per the germline V gene, CDR1 is SGHTA and CDR2 is FQGNSA. The CDR3 sequence is CASSFGGSTEAFF. The CDR3 bases are TGTGCCAGCAGCTTTGGAGGCTCCACTGAAGCTTTCTTT. Supplemented by reference TRBV7-2 and TRBJ1-1, the full variable domain reads GAGVSQSPSNKVTEKGKDVELRCDPISGHTALYWYRQSLGQGLEFLIYFQGNSAPDKSGLPSDRFSAERTGGSVSTLTIQRTQQEDSAVYLCASSFGGSTEAFFGQGTRLTVV.

The genes are TRBV18 and TRBJ1-6; 9 bases align to TRBD1. The junction had 6 bases not matched to a gene; V was cut back by 6 bases and J by 9 bases. The CDR3 has 14 residues. Looked up from germline, CDR1 is KGHSH and CDR2 is LQKENI. The CDR3 region is CASSPGTGSSPLHF. Written as DNA, the CDR3 is TGTGCCAGCTCTCCCGGGACAGGGAGTTCACCCCTCCACTTT.

As regards this clone: At one of its ends the junction is not consistent with the germline gene, which may arise from a read error. V usage is TRBV7-6 and J usage is TRBJ1-2; maybe TRBD1 (5 bases). Germline V lookup: CDR1 SGHVS, CDR2 FNYEAQ. This CDR3 is 13 amino acids long. CDR3: CASSPGPSGGVNF. As DNA, the CDR3 is TGTGCCAGCAGCCCGGGACCGAGCGGAGGGGTGAACTTC.

The chain joins TRBV28 to TRBJ1-5, with D possibly TRBD1 on 6 matching bases. This CDR3 region has 15 residues. The germline V and J ends were trimmed by 2 bases and 2 bases, with 10 bases remaining between them. From germline, CDR1 is MDHEN and CDR2 SYDVKM. CDR3 sequence (DNA): TGTGCCAGCAGTTTACGAGGGGGTCGCAATCAGCCCCAGCATTTT. Its protein product is CASSLRGGRNQPQHF.

The rearrangement joins TRBV30 to TRBJ1-1, with a tentative D call TRBD1 (6 bases). V shed 3 bases and J shed 4 bases, with 12 bases lying between them. Looked up from germline, CDR1 is GTSNPN and CDR2 is SVGIG (reference sequence). The CDR3 is 13 residues long. The CDR3 DNA is TGTGCCTGGAGGAACAGGGCTCGCACTGAAGCTTTCTTT. Protein product: CAWRNRARTEAFF.

The chain joins TRBV5-6 to TRBJ2-7, with no clear D. Deletions cut 1 base from V and 7 bases from J, with 9 bases between. Germline CDR1 and CDR2: SGHDT and YYEEEE. The CDR3 loop spans 12 amino acids. The CDR3 is CASSLTMREQYF. The CDR3 DNA sequence: TGTGCCAGCAGCTTGACCATGAGGGAGCAGTACTTC.

The rearrangement joins TRBV7-2 to TRBJ2-5, with 7 bases fitting TRBD1. The CDR3 is made up of 16 amino acids. Germline CDR1 reads SGHTA; CDR2 reads FQGNSA. V gave up 1 base and J gave up 2 bases; unmatched junction bases: 7. Here the CDR3 reads CASSLDPGQRQETQYF. Written as DNA, the CDR3 is TGTGCCAGCAGCTTAGACCCGGGACAGCGTCAAGAGACCCAGTACTTC.

A single count supports this clone. The rearrangement joins TRBV7-3 to TRBJ1-1, with 9 positions matching TRBD1. J was trimmed by 5 bases and V by 4 bases; bases with no gene match: 5. CDR1 SGHTA and CDR2 FQGTGA come from the germline V gene. The CDR3 sequence is 14 residues long. The CDR3 protein is CASSYGTGSTEAFF. As DNA, the CDR3 is TGTGCCAGCAGCTACGGGACAGGGAGTACTGAAGCTTTCTTT. Full variable domain (rest looked up from reference TRBV7-3 and TRBJ1-1): GAGVSQTPSNKVTEKGKYVELRCDPISGHTALYWYRQSLGQGPEFLIYFQGTGAADDSGLPNDRFFAVRPEGSVSTLKIQRTERGDSAVYLCASSYGTGSTEAFFGQGTRLTVV.

Only one count was recorded for this clone. The chain combines TRBV7-3 with TRBJ2-2, with 7 bases aligning to TRBD2. This CDR3 spans 19 amino acids. The germline CDR1 and CDR2 sequences are SGHTA and FQGTGA. Trimming cost V 2 bases and J 6 bases; bases outside gene matches: 18. CDR3 nucleotide sequence: TGTGCCAGCAGCTTAGTGCCCAAGACTAGCAGCCGTCTAGCCGGGGAGCTGTTTTTT. Protein: CASSLVPKTSSRLAGELFF.

This clone was observed a single time. This chain connects TRBV30 to TRBJ2-1; 10 bases fit TRBD1. From germline, CDR1 is GTSNPN and CDR2 SVGIG (reference sequence). The V segment lost 4 bases and the J segment 7 bases; nucleotides outside the gene matches: 7. This CDR3 is 14 amino acids long. The CDR3 DNA follows: TGTGCCTGGATGGGGACAGGGGCGTGGAATGAGCAGTTCTTC. The encoded protein is CAWMGTGAWNEQFF.

The rearrangement links TRBV6-6 to TRBJ2-1; D gene uncertain. The V gene's germline CDR1 is MNHNY and CDR2 SVGAGI (reference sequence). Trimming removed 4 bases at V and 5 bases at J, with 9 bases between. The CDR3 loop spans 13 amino acids. CDR3 sequence reads: CASSLTRDNEQFF. In DNA, the CDR3 is TGTGCCAGCAGTTTGACCCGGGACAATGAGCAGTTCTTC.

This clone was observed once. CDR3 residues: CASTPTGGLYQPQHF. CDR3 DNA sequence: TGTGCCAGCACCCCCACAGGGGGCTTGTATCAGCCCCAGCATTTT. The V and J genes are TRBV7-8 and TRBJ1-5; 9 bases are a match to TRBD1. CDR1 is SGHVS and CDR2 is FQNEAQ in the germline V gene. V dropped 7 bases and J dropped 5; count of bases not matched to a gene: 9. The CDR3 totals 15 residues.

CDR3 in DNA: TGTGCCAGCAGCCGAGCGGGGGTAGATACGCAGTATTTT. Translated: CASSRAGVDTQYF. V gene TRBV11-3 combines with J gene TRBJ2-3; TRBD2 agrees at 8 bases. The CDR3 spans 13 residues. Germline assignment: CDR1 SGHNT and CDR2 YENEEA. Trimming removed 5 bases from V and 5 bases from J; junction bases left unmatched: 3.